These 18 T cell receptor beta chains share one sample of origin, sequenced in a study of blood T cell repertoires in COVID-19. Only in-frame clones appear in the TCRdb table, and some are missing; sequencing was by immunoSEQ multiplex PCR. The repertoire consists of 120,000 to 150,000 clones, with 85% occurring once and the leading ten covering around 3.1%. Sequencing was done on a sample of peripheral blood. These receptors were collected from a woman aged 40 to 50 with active or convalescent COVID-19.

The gene calls are TRBV2 and TRBJ1-2; tentatively, D is TRBD1 (6 bases). The length of the CDR3 is 14 residues. The V end lost 5 bases, the J end lost 6 bases, and 16 bases lay between the germline ends. CDR1 is SNHLY, CDR2 FYNNEI, per germline. The CDR3 loop reads CASSPQGGSNGYTF. The CDR3 coding sequence is TGTGCCAGCAGTCCACAGGGTGGCAGTAATGGCTACACCTTC.

The table lists this clone with a count of one. The genes are TRBV7-9 and TRBJ1-3, with TRBD1 as a possible D gene (5 bases). The CDR3 totals 14 residues. V was pared by 3 bases and J by 4 bases, with 10 bases between. Germline values: CDR1 SEHNR, CDR2 FQNEAQ (reference sequence). The CDR3 spells CASSFRGDGNTIYF. CDR3 DNA sequence: TGTGCCAGCAGCTTCCGGGGGGACGGAAACACCATATATTTT.

This clone was recorded a few times. Other DNA sequences from this sample encode an identical CDR3 as well. The V call is TRBV28, the J call TRBJ1-1; D is ambiguous. The CDR3 totals 14 residues. V gave up 5 bases and J gave up 2 bases, with 12 bases separating them. Germline CDR1 is MDHEN and CDR2 is SYDVKM. This CDR3 is CASSPRRVNTEAFF. The DNA for the CDR3 is TGTGCCAGCAGTCCCCGGAGGGTAAACACTGAAGCTTTCTTT. The variable domain in full, completed from reference TRBV28 and TRBJ1-1, reads DVKVTQSSRYLVKRTGEKVFLECVQDMDHENMFWYRQDPGLGLRLIYFSYDVKMKEKGDIPEGYSVSREKKERFSLILESASTNQTSMYLCASSPRRVNTEAFFGQGTRLTVV.

The rearrangement uses TRBV5-1 and TRBJ1-1; 7 bases are a match to TRBD1. The CDR3 runs to 14 residues. V shed 4 bases, J shed 1 base, and the junction held 4 bases outside the gene matches. Germline loops: CDR1 SGHRS, CDR2 YFSETQ. CDR3 sequence reads: CASSRNRGNTEAFF. Here the CDR3 DNA reads TGCGCCAGCAGCAGGAACAGGGGGAACACTGAAGCTTTCTTT.

This clone has just one count. The V call is TRBV10-1, the J call TRBJ1-5; 9 bases are a match to TRBD1. The CDR3 runs 13 residues. Germline V lookup: CDR1 WNHNN, CDR2 SYGVQD (reference sequence). Trimming cost V 3 bases and J 7 bases; bases outside gene matches: 1. The CDR3 DNA sequence: TGCGCCAGCAGTGACGGACAGGGGCAGCCCCAGCATTTT. This codes for CASSDGQGQPQHF.

V gene TRBV28 combines with J gene TRBJ2-3; D gene uncertain. The length of the CDR3 is 15 residues. Germline assignment: CDR1 MDHEN and CDR2 SYDVKM. V shed 5 bases and J shed 3 bases, with 15 bases lying between them. Here the CDR3 DNA reads TGTGCCAGCAGTACACCAGCCTACGGGACAGATACGCAGTATTTT. Amino acid sequence: CASSTPAYGTDTQYF.

The J gene is TRBJ1-2, the V gene TRBV12-3 or TRBV12-4; D gene unclear. The CDR3 is 11 amino acids. V lost 3 bases and J 5 bases, leaving 4 bases between the germline ends. The CDR3 DNA sequence: TGTGCCAGCAGTTTGCTATATGGCTACACCTTC. This translates into CASSLLYGYTF.

The chain carries TRBV2 and TRBJ1-5; no clear D. The germline gives CDR1 SNHLY, CDR2 FYNNEI. The CDR3 contains 12 residues. V was cut by 5 bases and J by 4 bases, with 6 bases left in between. The CDR3 bases are TGTGCCAGCAGTCCGGTTAATCAGCCCCAGCATTTT. Its translation: CASSPVNQPQHF.

The gene calls are TRBV5-1 and TRBJ1-1; TRBD1 agrees at 8 bases. After removal of 0 bases from V and 7 bases from J, the junction contained 11 bases not matched to a gene. CDR3 length: 16 amino acids. The germline V gene encodes CDR1 SGHRS and CDR2 YFSETQ. This CDR3 reads CASSLAMDRAGGEAFF. The CDR3 region has the DNA TGCGCCAGCAGCTTGGCCATGGACAGGGCCGGAGGTGAAGCTTTCTTT.

This rearrangement joins TRBV10-3 to TRBJ1-2, with a weak D call TRBD1 (5 bases). CDR1 is ENHRY and CDR2 is SYGVKD in the germline V gene. This CDR3 has 13 residues. V shed 4 bases and J shed 5 bases, with 11 bases lying between them. For the CDR3, the DNA is TGTGCCATCAGTGTAACAGGCCTGTATGGCTACACCTTC. Protein: CAISVTGLYGYTF.

In DNA, the CDR3 is TGTGCCAGTAGTCCCCCGGAACTAGCGGGCTACAATGAGCAGTTCTTC. Residues: CASSPPELAGYNEQFF. The V and J genes are TRBV19 and TRBJ2-1; 9 nucleotides line up with TRBD2. V shed 5 bases and J 3 bases; nucleotides not matched to a gene: 8. Looked up from germline, CDR1 is LNHDA and CDR2 is SQIVND (reference sequence). The CDR3 covers 16 residues.

This clone was picked up one time. The gene calls are TRBV6-2 or TRBV6-3 and TRBJ1-5; the D gene is possibly TRBD1 (6 bases). The ends were cut back, 7 bases at V and 3 bases at J, with 19 bases in the middle. The CDR3 covers 16 residues. Germline V CDR1 and CDR2: MNHEY, SVGEGT. The chain's CDR3 is CASTPIRTVNNQPQHF. The DNA for the CDR3 is TGTGCCAGCACCCCTATCCGGACAGTCAACAATCAGCCCCAGCATTTT.

This rearrangement joins TRBV5-1 to TRBJ1-2; no definite D call. Germline values: CDR1 SGHRS, CDR2 YFSETQ. This CDR3 has 16 amino acids. V was clipped by 6 bases and J by 0 bases, with 18 bases between them. The CDR3: CASTSHASVSNYGYTF. The DNA of the CDR3 is TGCGCCAGCACGTCGCACGCATCGGTTTCTAACTATGGCTACACCTTC.

The J gene is TRBJ2-3, the V gene TRBV4-1; D is unresolved. The CDR3 extends over 15 amino acids. CDR1 and CDR2 (germline): MGHRA, YSYEKL. With 2 bases removed from V and 0 bases from J, the gap between germline ends came to 9 bases. The CDR3 region is CASSQPVLSTDTQYF. As DNA, the CDR3 is TGCGCCAGCAGCCAACCCGTCCTAAGCACAGATACGCAGTATTTT.

V gene TRBV5-1 combines with J gene TRBJ2-5; 15 nucleotides agree with TRBD2. Germline loops: CDR1 SGHRS, CDR2 YFSETQ. This CDR3 spans 19 amino acids. Trimming removed 4 bases from V and 1 base from J; junction bases left unmatched: 11. The CDR3 region has the DNA TGCGCCAGCAGCGTCACCGGGACTAGCGGGGGGATAACCCAAGAGACCCAGTACTTC. This codes for CASSVTGTSGGITQETQYF.

The rearrangement uses TRBV25-1 and TRBJ2-5; D gene unclear. The CDR3 sequence is 12 residues long. Germline lookup yields CDR1 MGHDK and CDR2 SYGVNS. Trimming stripped 1 base from V and 3 bases from J, with 3 bases between. The CDR3: CASSESEETQYF. CDR3 DNA: TGTGCCAGCAGTGAATCTGAAGAGACCCAGTACTTC.

The V gene is TRBV5-1, the J gene TRBJ2-3; 7 bases are a match to TRBD2. This CDR3 is built from 15 residues. Germline V gives CDR1 SGHRS, CDR2 YFSETQ. V dropped 4 bases and J dropped 8; count of bases not matched to a gene: 13. The CDR3 reads CASSPRTGGVATQYF. CDR3 in DNA: TGCGCCAGCAGCCCTAGGACTGGGGGGGTCGCTACGCAGTATTTT.

The chain combines TRBV10-3 with TRBJ2-7; tentative D call: TRBD2 (5 bases). The CDR3 is 15 residues long. CDR1 and CDR2 (germline): ENHRY, SYGVKD. The V end was cut by 2 bases, the J end by 5 bases, with 16 bases between. The CDR3 protein is CAISEGRGVTHEQYF. The CDR3 DNA reads as TGTGCCATCAGTGAGGGTCGGGGTGTTACCCACGAGCAGTACTTC.